Described below is a single T cell receptor (beta chain) sequence and its context. No antigen is known for it. Base qualities are missing; no much larger clone stands one base away. High-throughput TCR beta sequencing profiled peripheral blood CD8+ and CD4+ T cells from healthy donors, Susac syndrome patients and multiple sclerosis patients. The Susac syndrome patients fulfilled recently defined diagnostic criteria for definite or probable disease. Bulk CD8+ and CD4+ T cells were purified by magnetic negative isolation, whereas CD8+ TEMRA cells were enriched by FACS. Blood was collected in EDTA tubes and processed within 24 hours, with PBMCs isolated through density gradient centrifugation. PBMCs intended for TCR sequencing were frozen in liquid nitrogen and were later thawed in a 37 degrees C water bath. The sorted or isolated CD4+, CD8+ and CD8+ TEMRA cells had a purity of 90% or higher. V and J are truncated by 6 bases and 8 bases respectively, leaving an intervening sequence of 31 bases. The CDR3 runs 18 residues from the cysteine to the phenylalanine. The CDR3 DNA has 54 bases and is translated from base 1. CDR1 and CDR2, per the germline V gene, are MRHNA and SNTAGT.

The sample comes from a study of CD8 T cells in Susac syndrome (dated by TCRdb to about 2019). In terms of the full investigation: Of the Susac syndrome patients who were sequenced, about eight were in clinical remission while about 6 had clinically active disease. Repertoire sequencing was used to test whether CD8+ T cell activation and differentiation in Susac syndrome was antigen driven. Susac syndrome patients were therapy-naive, on corticosteroids (some also receiving IVIg), or on IVIg alone at blood withdrawal. Study-wide conclusions, independent of this receptor: No clonal expansion was detected in the CD4+ T cell repertoire of Susac syndrome patients. The number of individuals in the TCR sequencing and HLA analysis was acknowledged as relatively small.

RNA was extracted using the RNeasy kit, and roughly 0.45 to 1 microgram was reverse transcribed with random hexamers. TCR beta CDR3 regions were amplified with the immunoSEQ multiplex PCR assay covering 54 Vbeta and 13 Jbeta segments. To correct PCR amplification bias, a synthetic template baseline was used for both primer optimization and computational correction. For the original study's pipeline: Reads were annotated to V, D and J genes according to IMGT and were analyzed with immunoSEQ Analyzer, with only productive sequences retained. Clonality was computed as one minus Shannon entropy normalized by log2 of the number of productive unique sequences. For each patient and control, public and private clones were evaluated among the 100 most prevalent clones. A clone was defined as Susac-specific if it was absent from the healthy and MS cohorts, from roughly 980 published viral clones and from other ImmuneACCESS disease sequences. TCRdb reworked the public reads: Q25 trimming with fastp, MiXCR clone assembly, productive beta chains retained. Under each unique CDR3 protein, matching rows form one entry showing the most common genes and DNA. V and J calls and clone size were set by TCRdb, not the authors. Present in this sample are approximately 190,000 distinct CDR3 sequences, approximately 94% of which were seen just once. The ten largest clones take up more than 0.08% of the sample.

The chain employs TRBV6-4 and TRBJ1-2; the D gene is perhaps TRBD1, from 5 matching bases. The receptor was derived from a human donor with Susac syndrome. Input material: CD4+ T cells from PBMCs. The base sequence is TGTGCCAGCAGCCCTGGTGGAGGGGACGAAGCATATATCGGGGGCTACACCTTC. It translates as CASSPGGGDEAYIGGYTF.